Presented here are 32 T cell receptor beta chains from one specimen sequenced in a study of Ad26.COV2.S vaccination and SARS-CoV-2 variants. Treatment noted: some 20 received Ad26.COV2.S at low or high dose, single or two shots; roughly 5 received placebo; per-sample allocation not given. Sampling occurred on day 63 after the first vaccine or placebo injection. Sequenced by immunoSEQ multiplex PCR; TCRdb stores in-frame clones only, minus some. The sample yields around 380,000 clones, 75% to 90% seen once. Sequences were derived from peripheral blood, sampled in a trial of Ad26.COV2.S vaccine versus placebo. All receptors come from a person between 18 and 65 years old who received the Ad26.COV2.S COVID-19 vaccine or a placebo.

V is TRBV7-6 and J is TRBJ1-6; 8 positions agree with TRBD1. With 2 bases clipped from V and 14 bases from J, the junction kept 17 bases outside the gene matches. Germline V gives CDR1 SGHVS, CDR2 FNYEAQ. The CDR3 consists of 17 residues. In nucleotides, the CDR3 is TGTGCCAGCAGCTTAACCCCCGACAGGGGCCAAGAAGGGTCCCTCCACTTT. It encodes CASSLTPDRGQEGSLHF.

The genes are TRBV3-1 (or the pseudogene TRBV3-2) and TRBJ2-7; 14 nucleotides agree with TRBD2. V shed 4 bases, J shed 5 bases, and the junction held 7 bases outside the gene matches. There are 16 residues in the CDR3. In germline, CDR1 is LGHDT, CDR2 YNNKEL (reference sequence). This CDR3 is CASSPGTSGGPDEQYF. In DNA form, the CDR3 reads TGTGCCAGCAGCCCAGGGACTAGCGGGGGTCCTGACGAGCAGTACTTC.

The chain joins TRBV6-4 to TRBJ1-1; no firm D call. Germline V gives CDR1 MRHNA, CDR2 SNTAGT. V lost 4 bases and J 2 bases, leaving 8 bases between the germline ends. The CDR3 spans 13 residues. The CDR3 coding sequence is TGTGCCAGCAGTGCTTTGATAAACACTGAAGCTTTCTTT. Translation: CASSALINTEAFF.

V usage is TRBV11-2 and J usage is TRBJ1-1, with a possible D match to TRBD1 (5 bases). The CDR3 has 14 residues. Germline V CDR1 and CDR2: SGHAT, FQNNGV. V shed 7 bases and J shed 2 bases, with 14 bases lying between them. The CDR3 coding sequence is TGTGCCAGCAACCCGTGGGGGTATAACACTGAAGCTTTCTTT. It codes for CASNPWGYNTEAFF.

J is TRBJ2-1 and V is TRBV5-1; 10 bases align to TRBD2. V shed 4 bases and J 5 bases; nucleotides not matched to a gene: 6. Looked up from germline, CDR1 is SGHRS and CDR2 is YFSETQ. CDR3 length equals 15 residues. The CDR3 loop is CASSQRGGVDNEQFF. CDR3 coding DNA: TGCGCCAGCAGCCAGCGGGGGGGCGTGGACAATGAGCAGTTCTTC.

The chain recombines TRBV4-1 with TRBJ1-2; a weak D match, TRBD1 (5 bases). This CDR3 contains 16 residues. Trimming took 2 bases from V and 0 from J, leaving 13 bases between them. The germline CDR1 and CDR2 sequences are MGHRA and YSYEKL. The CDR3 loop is CASSQRTGQANYGYTF. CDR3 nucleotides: TGCGCCAGCAGCCAAAGAACGGGGCAGGCTAACTATGGCTACACCTTC.

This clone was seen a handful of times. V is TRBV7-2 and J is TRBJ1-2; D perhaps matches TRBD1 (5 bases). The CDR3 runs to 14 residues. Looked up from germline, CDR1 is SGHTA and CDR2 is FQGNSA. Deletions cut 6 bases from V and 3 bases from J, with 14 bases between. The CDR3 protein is CASSPDAGYYGYTF. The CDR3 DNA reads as TGTGCCAGCAGTCCCGATGCAGGGTACTATGGCTACACCTTC.

The CDR3 is CASSLAGDTGLDNQPQHF. The CDR3 DNA reads as TGTGCCAGCAGCTTAGCGGGGGACACTGGATTAGACAATCAGCCCCAGCATTTT. The chain links TRBV7-9 to TRBJ1-5; possibly TRBD1 for D (6 bases). V lost 0 bases and J 3 bases, leaving 18 bases between the germline ends. Germline V gene data show CDR1 as SEHNR and CDR2 as FQNEAQ (reference sequence). The CDR3 is 18 amino acids.

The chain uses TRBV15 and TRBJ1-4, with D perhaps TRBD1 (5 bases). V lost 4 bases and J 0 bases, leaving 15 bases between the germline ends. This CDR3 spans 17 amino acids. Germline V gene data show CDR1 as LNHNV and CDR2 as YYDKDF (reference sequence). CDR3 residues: CATSTGGKSATNEKLFF. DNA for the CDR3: TGTGCCACCAGCACCGGGGGAAAGTCTGCAACTAATGAAAAACTGTTTTTT.

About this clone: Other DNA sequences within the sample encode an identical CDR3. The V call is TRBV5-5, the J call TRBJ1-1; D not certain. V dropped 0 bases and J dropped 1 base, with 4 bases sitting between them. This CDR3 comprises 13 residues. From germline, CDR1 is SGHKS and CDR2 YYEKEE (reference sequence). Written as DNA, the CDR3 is TGTGCCAGCAGCTTGGCCCCGAACACTGAAGCTTTCTTT. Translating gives CASSLAPNTEAFF.

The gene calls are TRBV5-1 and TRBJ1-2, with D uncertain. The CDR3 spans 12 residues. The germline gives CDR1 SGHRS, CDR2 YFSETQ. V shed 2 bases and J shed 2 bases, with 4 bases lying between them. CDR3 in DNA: TGCGCCAGCAGCTTATCGAACTATGGCTACACCTTC. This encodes CASSLSNYGYTF.

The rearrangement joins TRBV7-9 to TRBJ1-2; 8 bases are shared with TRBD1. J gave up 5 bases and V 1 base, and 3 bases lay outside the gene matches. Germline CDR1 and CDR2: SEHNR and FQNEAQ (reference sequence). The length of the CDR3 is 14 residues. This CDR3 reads CASSLGDRNYGYTF. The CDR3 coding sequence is TGTGCCAGCAGCTTAGGGGACAGGAATTATGGCTACACCTTC.

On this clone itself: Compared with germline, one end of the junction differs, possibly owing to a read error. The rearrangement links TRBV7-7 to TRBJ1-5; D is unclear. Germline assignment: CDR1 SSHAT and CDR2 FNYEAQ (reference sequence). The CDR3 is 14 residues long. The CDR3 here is CASSPRGENQPQHF. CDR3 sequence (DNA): TGTGCTAGCAGCCCTCGGGGAGAGAATCAGCCCCAGCATTTT.

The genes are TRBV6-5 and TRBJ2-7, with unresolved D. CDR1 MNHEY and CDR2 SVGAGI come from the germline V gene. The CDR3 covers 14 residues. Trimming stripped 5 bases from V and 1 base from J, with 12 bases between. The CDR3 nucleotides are TGTGCCAGCAGTCCCTCAGTCGATTCCTACGAGCAGTACTTC. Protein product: CASSPSVDSYEQYF.

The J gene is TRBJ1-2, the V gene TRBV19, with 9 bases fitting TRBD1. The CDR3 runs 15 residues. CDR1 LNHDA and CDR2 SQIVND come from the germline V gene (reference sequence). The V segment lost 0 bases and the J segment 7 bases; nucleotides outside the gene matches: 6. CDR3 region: CASSIDGTGGFGYTF. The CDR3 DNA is TGTGCCAGTAGTATAGATGGCACAGGGGGCTTTGGCTACACCTTC.

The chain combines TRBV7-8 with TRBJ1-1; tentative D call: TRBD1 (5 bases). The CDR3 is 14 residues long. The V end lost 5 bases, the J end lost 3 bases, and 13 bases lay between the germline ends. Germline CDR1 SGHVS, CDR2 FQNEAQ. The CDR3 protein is CASSPGWGDTEAFF. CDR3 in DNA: TGTGCCAGCAGCCCAGGGTGGGGGGACACTGAAGCTTTCTTT.

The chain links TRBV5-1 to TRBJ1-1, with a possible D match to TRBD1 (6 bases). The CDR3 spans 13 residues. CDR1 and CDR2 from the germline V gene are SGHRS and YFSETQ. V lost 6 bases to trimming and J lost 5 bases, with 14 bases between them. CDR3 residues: CASKQGGDTEAFF. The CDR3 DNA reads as TGCGCCAGCAAACAGGGCGGGGATACTGAAGCTTTCTTT.

The CDR3: CASSSQGSGEQFF. DNA for the CDR3: TGTGCCAGCAGTTCGCAGGGGAGCGGTGAGCAGTTCTTC. The chain employs TRBV6-5 and TRBJ2-1; D is possibly TRBD1 (6 bases). The CDR3 contains 13 residues. V gave up 4 bases and J gave up 9 bases, with 13 bases separating them. Germline V gene data show CDR1 as MNHEY and CDR2 as SVGAGI.

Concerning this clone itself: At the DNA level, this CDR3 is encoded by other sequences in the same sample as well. This CDR3 reads CASSLKGAREKLFF. The CDR3, as DNA: TGCGCCAGCAGCTTGAAGGGGGCGCGAGAAAAACTGTTTTTT. The J gene is TRBJ1-4, the V gene TRBV5-1; 7 positions agree with TRBD1. V trimming: 1 base; J trimming: 8 bases; junction bases outside the gene matches: 5. Germline loops: CDR1 SGHRS, CDR2 YFSETQ. The CDR3 totals 14 residues.

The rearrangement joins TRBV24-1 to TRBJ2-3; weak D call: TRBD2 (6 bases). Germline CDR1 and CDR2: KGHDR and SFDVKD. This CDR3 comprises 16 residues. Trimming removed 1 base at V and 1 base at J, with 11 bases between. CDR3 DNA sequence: TGTGCCACCAGTGATTTCGGACTAAGCGGCACAGATACGCAGTATTTT. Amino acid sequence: CATSDFGLSGTDTQYF.

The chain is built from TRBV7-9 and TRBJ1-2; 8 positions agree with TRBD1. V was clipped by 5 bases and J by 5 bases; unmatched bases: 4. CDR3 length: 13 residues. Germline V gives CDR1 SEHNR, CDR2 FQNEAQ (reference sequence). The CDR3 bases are TGTGCCAGCAGCCGGACAGGGAATTATGGCTACACCTTC. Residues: CASSRTGNYGYTF.

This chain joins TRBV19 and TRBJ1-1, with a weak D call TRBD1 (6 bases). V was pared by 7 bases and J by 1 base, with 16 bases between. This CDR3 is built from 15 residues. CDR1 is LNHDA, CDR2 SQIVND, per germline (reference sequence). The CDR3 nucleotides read TGTGCCAGTACCTTCCTCACACAGGGGAACACTGAAGCTTTCTTT. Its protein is CASTFLTQGNTEAFF.

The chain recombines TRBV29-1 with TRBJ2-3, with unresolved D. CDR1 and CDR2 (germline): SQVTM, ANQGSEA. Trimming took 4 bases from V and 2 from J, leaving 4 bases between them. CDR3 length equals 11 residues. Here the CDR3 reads CSVVITDTQYF. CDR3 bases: TGCAGCGTTGTCATCACAGATACGCAGTATTTT.

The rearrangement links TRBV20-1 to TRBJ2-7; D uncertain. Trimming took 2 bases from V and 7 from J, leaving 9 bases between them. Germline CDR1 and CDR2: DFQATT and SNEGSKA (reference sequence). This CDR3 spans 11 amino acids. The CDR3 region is CSARSDSEQYF. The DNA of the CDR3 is TGCAGTGCTAGATCAGACTCAGAGCAGTACTTC.

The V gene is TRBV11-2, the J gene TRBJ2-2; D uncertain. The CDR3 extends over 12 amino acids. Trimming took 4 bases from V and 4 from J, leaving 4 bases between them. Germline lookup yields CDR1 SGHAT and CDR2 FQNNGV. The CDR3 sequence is CASSWITGELFF. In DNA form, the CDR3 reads TGTGCCAGCAGCTGGATCACCGGGGAGCTGTTTTTT.

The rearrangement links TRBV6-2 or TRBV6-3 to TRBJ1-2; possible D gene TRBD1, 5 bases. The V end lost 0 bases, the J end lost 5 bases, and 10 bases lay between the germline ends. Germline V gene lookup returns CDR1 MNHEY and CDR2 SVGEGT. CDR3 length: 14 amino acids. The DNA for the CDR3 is TGTGCCAGCAGTTACTCTGGGACTAGGTATGGCTACACCTTC. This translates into CASSYSGTRYGYTF.

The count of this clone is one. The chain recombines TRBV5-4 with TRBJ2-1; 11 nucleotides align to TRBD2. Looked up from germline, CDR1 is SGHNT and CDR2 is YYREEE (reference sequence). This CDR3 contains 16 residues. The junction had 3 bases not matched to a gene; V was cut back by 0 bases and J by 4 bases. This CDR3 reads CASSLASGGPYNEQFF. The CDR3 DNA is TGTGCCAGCAGCTTGGCTAGCGGGGGGCCATACAATGAGCAGTTCTTC.

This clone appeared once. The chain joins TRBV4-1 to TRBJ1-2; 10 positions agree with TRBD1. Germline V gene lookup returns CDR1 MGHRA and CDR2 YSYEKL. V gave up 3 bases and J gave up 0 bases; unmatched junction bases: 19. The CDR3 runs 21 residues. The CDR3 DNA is TGCGCCAGCAGCCAGAAGAGCCGACAGGGGGCGCCCCTAAGGTCTAACTATGGCTACACCTTC. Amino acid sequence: CASSQKSRQGAPLRSNYGYTF.

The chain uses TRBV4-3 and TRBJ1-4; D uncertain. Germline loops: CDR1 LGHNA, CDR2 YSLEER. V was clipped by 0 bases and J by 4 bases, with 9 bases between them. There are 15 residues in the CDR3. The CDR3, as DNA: TGCGCCAGCAGCCAAGATAACAGCCTTAATGAAAAACTGTTTTTT. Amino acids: CASSQDNSLNEKLFF.

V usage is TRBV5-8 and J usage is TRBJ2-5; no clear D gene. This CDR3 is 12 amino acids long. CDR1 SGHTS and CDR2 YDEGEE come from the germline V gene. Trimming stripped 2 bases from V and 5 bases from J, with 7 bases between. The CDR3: CASSLVRETQYF. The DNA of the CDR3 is TGTGCCAGCAGCTTAGTGCGGGAGACCCAGTACTTC.

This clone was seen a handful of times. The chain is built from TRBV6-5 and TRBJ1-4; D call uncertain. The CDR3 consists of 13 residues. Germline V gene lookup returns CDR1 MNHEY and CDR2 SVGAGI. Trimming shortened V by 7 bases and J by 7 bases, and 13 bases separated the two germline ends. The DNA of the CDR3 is TGTGCCAGCAAAGTCAGTAACGGTGAAAAACTGTTTTTT. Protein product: CASKVSNGEKLFF.

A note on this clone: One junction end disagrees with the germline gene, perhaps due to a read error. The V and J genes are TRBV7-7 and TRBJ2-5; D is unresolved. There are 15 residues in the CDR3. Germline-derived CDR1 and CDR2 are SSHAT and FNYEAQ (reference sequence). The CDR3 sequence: CASSLAGSAQETQYF. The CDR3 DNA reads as TGTGCTAGCAGCTTAGCAGGTTCTGCCCAAGAGACCCAGTACTTC.